The text below deals with one T cell receptor (beta chain). Its antigen is as yet unknown. These data are taken from a study of cytomegalovirus exposure and HLA in healthy donors. Turning to the study itself: In an early release, HLA-typed donors contributed tens of millions of unique TCR sequences.

PCR was performed using 60 Vbeta and 13 Jbeta primers. Profiled with immunoSEQ multiplex PCR; TCRdb holds only in-frame clones, not every one. The data contain approximately 160,000 clones, about 83% of them singletons. Regarding the study as a whole: A later analysis, which compared TCR beta chains of equal frequency, found the HLA-associated ones more clonally expanded.

The receptor was derived from a girl aged 5-17 years in good health and CMV-seropositive. Sequenced: PBMCs.

The DNA for the CDR3 is TGTGCCAGCAGCCAAGAACAGGGGGCCAATCAGCCCCAGCATTTT. Translating gives CASSQEQGANQPQHF. The genes are TRBV7-2 and TRBJ1-5; 9 nucleotides match TRBD1. V trimming: 5 bases; J trimming: 3 bases; junction bases outside the gene matches: 5. CDR1 and CDR2 (germline): SGHTA, FQGNSA. The CDR3 spans 15 residues.